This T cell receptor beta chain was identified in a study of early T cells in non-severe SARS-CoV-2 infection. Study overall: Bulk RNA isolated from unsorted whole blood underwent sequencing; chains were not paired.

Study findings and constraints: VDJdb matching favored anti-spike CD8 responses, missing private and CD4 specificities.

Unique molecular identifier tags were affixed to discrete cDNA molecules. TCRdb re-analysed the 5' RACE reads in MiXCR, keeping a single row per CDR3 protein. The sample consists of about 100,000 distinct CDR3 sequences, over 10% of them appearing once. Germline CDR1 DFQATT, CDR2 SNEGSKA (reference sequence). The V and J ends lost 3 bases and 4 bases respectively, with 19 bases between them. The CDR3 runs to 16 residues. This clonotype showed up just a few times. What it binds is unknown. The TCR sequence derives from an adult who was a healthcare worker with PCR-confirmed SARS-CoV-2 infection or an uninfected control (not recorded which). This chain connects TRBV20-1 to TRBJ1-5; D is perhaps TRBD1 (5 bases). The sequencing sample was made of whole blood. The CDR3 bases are TGCAGTGCTAGCGACCTCGGGGGTGGGTTTAATCAGCCCCAGCATTTT. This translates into CSASDLGGGFNQPQHF.